This T cell receptor beta chain was retrieved from a study of CD8+ T cells in alopecia areata. cDNA serving as the sequencing template came from extracted, reverse transcribed RNA. Sequencing was performed with immunoSEQ multiplex PCR; in TCRdb, only in-frame clones are kept and a portion is missing. This sample carries about 120,000 clones, none of them present only once. This CDR3 has 15 residues. CDR1 and CDR2 from the germline V gene are FNHDT and SITEND (reference sequence). V dropped 1 base and J dropped 0 bases, with 10 bases sitting between them. Study-level results: TCR sharing across patients was less clear than in mice, possibly HLA-related. Among the cells sequenced in scalp samples are also the resident alphabeta T cells of normal skin.

Concerning this clone itself: The antigen is undetermined. Germline and genes here are mouse. Read data end 4 residues before the CDR3 end; the end is taken from the germline J gene.

Sequenced: lesional skin. The sequence derives from a C3H/HeJ mouse with alopecia areata. MHC haplotype of the strain: H2-k. This chain connects TRBV19 to TRBJ1-2, with D tentatively TRBD1 (6 bases). The CDR3 loop reads CASSIFPGANSDYTF. The covered CDR3 bases are TGTGCCAGCAGTATATTCCCAGGGGCAAACTCC.